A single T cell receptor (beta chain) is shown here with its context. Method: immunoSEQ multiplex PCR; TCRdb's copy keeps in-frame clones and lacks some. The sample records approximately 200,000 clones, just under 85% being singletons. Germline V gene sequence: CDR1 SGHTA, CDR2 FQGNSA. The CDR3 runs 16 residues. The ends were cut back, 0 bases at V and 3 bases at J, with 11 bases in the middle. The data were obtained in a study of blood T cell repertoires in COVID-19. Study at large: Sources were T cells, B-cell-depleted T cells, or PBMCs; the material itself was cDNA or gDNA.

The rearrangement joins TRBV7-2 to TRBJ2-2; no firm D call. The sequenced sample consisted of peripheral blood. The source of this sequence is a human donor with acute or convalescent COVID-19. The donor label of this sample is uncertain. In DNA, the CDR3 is TGTGCCAGCAGCTTAGCGCTAGGTTTCCACACCGGGGAGCTGTTTTTT. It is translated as CASSLALGFHTGELFF. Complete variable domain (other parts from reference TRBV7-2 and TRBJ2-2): GAGVSQSPSNKVTEKGKDVELRCDPISGHTALYWYRQSLGQGLEFLIYFQGNSAPDKSGLPSDRFSAERTGGSVSTLTIQRTQQEDSAVYLCASSLALGFHTGELFFGEGSRLTVL.